Listed below are T cell receptor beta chains from one sample, sequenced in a study of post-analysis software for immune sequencing data. TCRdb redid the calling of the PCR reads with MiXCR, one entry per CDR3 protein. Here the sample spans around 500,000 distinct CDR3 sequences, around 31% being singletons. Sequences were obtained from blood. Receptors originate from a girl aged 2-17 years with multiple sclerosis. Both conserved end residues are trimmed from each CDR3.

j_gene: TRBJ2-7; v_gene: TRBV2; CDR3aa: ASSEWFYEQY
j_gene: TRBJ1-2; v_gene: TRBV19; CDR3aa: ASSPLDRLLGYT
j_gene: TRBJ1-2; v_gene: TRBV9; CDR3aa: ASSFGTGEDGYT
j_gene: TRBJ2-5; v_gene: TRBV9; CDR3aa: ASSVRHNQETQY
j_gene: TRBJ2-3; v_gene: TRBV4-2; CDR3aa: ASSQVVRISDTQY
j_gene: TRBJ2-3; v_gene: TRBV12-3/TRBV12-4; CDR3aa: ASNFIGGTDTQY
j_gene: TRBJ2-3; v_gene: TRBV12-3/TRBV12-4; CDR3aa: ASRLVGTDTQY
j_gene: TRBJ2-7; v_gene: TRBV5-1; CDR3aa: ASSLYTGYSYEQY
j_gene: TRBJ2-5; v_gene: TRBV29-1; CDR3aa: SVTEGQGAPWLYQETQY
j_gene: TRBJ2-3; v_gene: TRBV11-2; CDR3aa: ASSTGSTPSIDTQY
j_gene: TRBJ2-7; v_gene: TRBV6-2/TRBV6-3; CDR3aa: ASSYLSRYYEQY
j_gene: TRBJ2-1; v_gene: TRBV7-2; CDR3aa: ASSPMTGGSYNEQF
j_gene: TRBJ1-5; v_gene: TRBV15; CDR3aa: ATSTVVGLGNQPQH
j_gene: TRBJ2-1; v_gene: TRBV7-6; CDR3aa: ASSLDLKDERF
j_gene: TRBJ2-7; v_gene: TRBV4-2; CDR3aa: ASSQHSGGLFNEQY
j_gene: TRBJ2-3; v_gene: TRBV10-2; CDR3aa: ASRRGGSDTQY
j_gene: TRBJ2-2; v_gene: TRBV3-1; CDR3aa: ASSQIQGPTGELF
j_gene: TRBJ1-1; v_gene: TRBV4-2; CDR3aa: ASSPLTGQNTEAF
j_gene: TRBJ1-4; v_gene: TRBV18; CDR3aa: ASSPDRFNEKLF
j_gene: TRBJ2-5; v_gene: TRBV29-1; CDR3aa: SVSSGWQETQY
j_gene: TRBJ2-5; v_gene: TRBV7-9; CDR3aa: ASSNPGQQETQY
j_gene: TRBJ1-2; v_gene: TRBV7-8; CDR3aa: ASSLAVRNGGYI
j_gene: TRBJ1-1; v_gene: TRBV28; CDR3aa: ASSPQTGKAF
j_gene: TRBJ2-3; v_gene: TRBV5-6; CDR3aa: ASSPNWAAGPSTDTQY
j_gene: TRBJ2-7; v_gene: TRBV5-1; CDR3aa: ASSLDRAYEQY
j_gene: TRBJ1-6; v_gene: TRBV7-2; CDR3aa: ASSLADRGKSPLH
j_gene: TRBJ1-1; v_gene: TRBV5-1; CDR3aa: ASGTEGLNTEAF
j_gene: TRBJ2-6; v_gene: TRBV27; CDR3aa: ASRTGGLSGANVLT
j_gene: TRBJ2-5; v_gene: TRBV24-1; CDR3aa: ATGTGVETQY
j_gene: TRBJ2-5; v_gene: TRBV14; CDR3aa: ASSQVPWWGSQEETQY
j_gene: TRBJ2-1; v_gene: TRBV15; CDR3aa: ATRGQGAEEQF
j_gene: TRBJ2-7; v_gene: TRBV7-9; CDR3aa: ASSLMSRGYEQY
j_gene: TRBJ2-3; v_gene: TRBV7-9; CDR3aa: ASSRQGNTDTQY
j_gene: TRBJ2-4; v_gene: TRBV2; CDR3aa: ASSVLAGANLAKNIQY
j_gene: TRBJ2-2; v_gene: TRBV6-5; CDR3aa: ASSYLPDRVTGELF